One sample yielded the 10 T cell receptor beta chains listed below, sequenced in a study of blood T cell repertoires in COVID-19. This table comes from immunoSEQ multiplex PCR, and its TCRdb copy is limited to in-frame clones, with some not included. The sample yields more than 250,000 clones, 80% to 90% seen once. Sequencing was done on a sample of PBMCs or T cells enriched from blood (not recorded which). Receptors were obtained from a man in his thirties or forties who had recovered from COVID-19.

The V call is TRBV7-8, the J call TRBJ1-1, with unresolved D. The CDR3 length is 13 residues. V lost 0 bases, J lost 8 bases, and 10 bases lay in between. Germline loops: CDR1 SGHVS, CDR2 FQNEAQ. The CDR3, as DNA: TGTGCCAGCAGCTTAGCGCTCGGCAGGGAAGCTTTCTTT. Residues: CASSLALGREAFF.

This chain connects TRBV10-2 to TRBJ1-1; possible D gene TRBD1, 6 bases. The CDR3 extends over 12 amino acids. V lost 6 bases and J 5 bases, leaving 10 bases between the germline ends. The germline CDR1 and CDR2 sequences are WSHSY and SAAADI. CDR3 in amino acids: CASRQGGTEAFF. The CDR3 DNA sequence: TGCGCCAGCAGACAGGGAGGGACTGAAGCTTTCTTT.

This clone was observed once. CDR3 region: CAISALDGGSEQYF. Written as DNA, the CDR3 is TGTGCCATCAGTGCCCTGGACGGAGGGAGCGAGCAGTACTTC. The V call is TRBV10-3, the J call TRBJ2-7, with TRBD2 as a possible D gene (6 bases). The CDR3 is 14 amino acids. In germline, CDR1 is ENHRY, CDR2 SYGVKD. V was clipped by 4 bases and J by 6 bases, with 16 bases between them.

The chain combines TRBV10-3 with TRBJ2-2; 8 nucleotides agree with TRBD1. CDR3 length equals 15 residues. Looked up from germline, CDR1 is ENHRY and CDR2 is SYGVKD. The trim removed 2 bases at V and 1 base at J, leaving 0 bases unmatched. As DNA, the CDR3 is TGTGCCATCAGTGAGGGACAGGGGAACACCGGGGAGCTGTTTTTT. Translated, it gives CAISEGQGNTGELFF.

The rearrangement uses TRBV9 and TRBJ1-3, with 8 bases lining up with TRBD1. With 4 bases clipped from V and 3 bases from J, the junction kept 12 bases outside the gene matches. The CDR3 is made up of 17 amino acids. Germline V gives CDR1 SGDLS, CDR2 YYNGEE. In DNA, the CDR3 is TGTGCCAGCAGCTGGGGTGGACAGGGAGGAGGTGGAAACACCATATATTTT. It translates to CASSWGGQGGGGNTIYF. The full variable domain, rest sourced from reference TRBV9 and TRBJ1-3, is DSGVTQTPKHLITATGQRVTLRCSPRSGDLSVYWYQQSLDQGLQFLIQYYNGEERAKGNILERFSAQQFPDLHSELNLSSLELGDSALYFCASSWGGQGGGGNTIYFGEGSWLTVV.

The V call is TRBV7-9, the J call TRBJ1-2; D gene unclear. The CDR3 is made up of 13 amino acids. From germline, CDR1 is SEHNR and CDR2 FQNEAQ (reference sequence). V was cut by 5 bases and J by 0 bases, with 7 bases left in between. The CDR3 DNA reads as TGTGCCAGCAGCGAGACTGCTAACTATGGCTACACCTTC. Amino acid sequence: CASSETANYGYTF.

The CDR3: CASSGDSEGSPLHF. The CDR3 DNA is TGTGCCAGCAGTGGGGACAGTGAGGGTTCACCCCTCCACTTT. J is TRBJ1-6 and V is TRBV2; TRBD1 matches at 7 bases. J lost 9 bases, V lost 4 bases, and 6 bases had no gene match. CDR3 length equals 14 residues. CDR1 is SNHLY, CDR2 FYNNEI, per germline. Using reference TRBV2 and TRBJ1-6 for the parts outside the CDR3, the full variable domain is EPEVTQTPSHQVTQMGQEVILRCVPISNHLYFYWYRQILGQKVEFLVSFYNNEISEKSEIFDDQFSVERPDGSNFTLKIRSTKLEDSAMYFCASSGDSEGSPLHFGNGTRLTVT.

J is TRBJ1-6 and V is TRBV5-1, with D possibly TRBD1 on 5 matching bases. Trimming took off 4 bases at V and 4 bases at J, with 12 bases between the two ends. Germline V gene sequence: CDR1 SGHRS, CDR2 YFSETQ. This CDR3 contains 15 residues. This chain's CDR3 is CASSRDWEYNSPLHF. CDR3 in DNA: TGCGCCAGCAGCAGGGACTGGGAGTATAATTCACCCCTCCACTTT.

The rearrangement links TRBV2 to TRBJ2-7, with 8 bases lining up with TRBD2. Germline V gene data show CDR1 as SNHLY and CDR2 as FYNNEI. Losses at the gene ends were 10 bases for V and 3 bases for J; bases not matched to a gene: 5. The CDR3 consists of 12 residues. CDR3 amino acids: CATREGGYEQYF. The CDR3 DNA reads as TGTGCCACCCGGGAGGGGGGCTACGAGCAGTACTTC.

The count of this clone is one. The J gene is TRBJ2-7, the V gene TRBV11-2, with D unclear. CDR1 is SGHAT, CDR2 FQNNGV, per germline. V gave up 1 base and J gave up 3 bases, with 7 bases separating them. This CDR3 is built from 13 residues. The CDR3 coding sequence is TGTGCCAGCAGCTTAGGTCACATCTACGAGCAGTACTTC. Translating gives CASSLGHIYEQYF.